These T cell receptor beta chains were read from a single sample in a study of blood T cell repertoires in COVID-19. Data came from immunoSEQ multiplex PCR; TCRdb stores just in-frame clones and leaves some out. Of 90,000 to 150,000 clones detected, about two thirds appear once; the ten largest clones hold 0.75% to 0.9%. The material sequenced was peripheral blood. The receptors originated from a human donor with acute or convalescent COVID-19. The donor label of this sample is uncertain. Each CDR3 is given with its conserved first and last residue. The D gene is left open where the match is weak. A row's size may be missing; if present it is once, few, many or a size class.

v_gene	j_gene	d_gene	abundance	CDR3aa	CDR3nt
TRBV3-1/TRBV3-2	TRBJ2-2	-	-	CASSQLLGARTGELFF	TGTGCCAGCAGCCAGTTGCTAGGCGCGCGGACCGGGGAGCTGTTTTTT
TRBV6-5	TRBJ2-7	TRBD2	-	CASSPDGGVGEQYF	TGTGCCAGCAGTCCCGACGGGGGGGTGGGGGAGCAGTACTTC
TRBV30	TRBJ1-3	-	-	CAWSPPTGTTGNTIYF	TGTGCCTGGAGTCCTCCTACGGGGACAACTGGAAACACCATATATTTT
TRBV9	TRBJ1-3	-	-	CASSVGGSRSGNTIYF	TGTGCCAGCAGCGTAGGAGGATCCCGCTCTGGAAACACCATATATTTT
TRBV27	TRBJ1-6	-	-	CASSPGLLRGSLNSPLHF	TGTGCCAGCAGTCCAGGGTTGTTGCGGGGCTCCCTCAATTCACCCCTCCACTTT
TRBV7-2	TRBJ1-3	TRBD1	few	CASSLEGTANGNTIYF	TGTGCCAGCAGCTTAGAAGGGACAGCAAATGGAAACACCATATATTTT
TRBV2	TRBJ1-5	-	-	CASSEPGTSNQPQHF	TGTGCCAGCAGTGAACCGGGAACTAGCAATCAGCCCCAGCATTTT
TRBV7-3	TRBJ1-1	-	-	CASSLTGSATEAFF	TGTGCCAGCAGCCTCACAGGGAGCGCCACTGAAGCTTTCTTT
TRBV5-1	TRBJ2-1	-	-	CASRKSAPYNEQFF	TGCGCCAGCAGAAAGAGCGCACCTTACAATGAGCAGTTCTTC
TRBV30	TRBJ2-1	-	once	CAWTYTFGAGGGGEQFF	-
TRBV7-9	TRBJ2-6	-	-	CASSPPLSGANVLTF	TGTGCCAGCAGCCCTCCTCTCTCTGGGGCCAACGTCCTGACTTTC
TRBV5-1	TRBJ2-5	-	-	CASSHMRRDKETQYF	TGCGCCAGCAGCCATATGCGCCGGGACAAAGAGACCCAGTACTTC
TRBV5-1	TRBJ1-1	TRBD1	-	CASSRRQGGPEAFF	TGCGCCAGCAGCCGAAGACAGGGAGGCCCTGAAGCTTTCTTT
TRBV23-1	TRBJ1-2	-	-	CASSQSRSQPQYGYTF	TGCGCCAGCAGTCAATCGCGGTCCCAGCCGCAGTATGGCTACACCTTC
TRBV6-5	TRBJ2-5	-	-	CASSYGGGRVETQYF	TGTGCCAGCAGTTACGGGGGGGGCAGAGTGGAGACCCAGTACTTC
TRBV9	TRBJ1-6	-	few	CASSTEVSPLHF	TGTGCCAGCAGTACCGAGGTTTCACCCCTCCACTTT
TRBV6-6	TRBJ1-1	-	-	CASSFLWQADAEAFF	TGTGCCAGCAGTTTCCTCTGGCAGGCCGACGCTGAAGCTTTCTTT
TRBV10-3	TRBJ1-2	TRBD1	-	CAISESMPGQSLSGYTF	TGTGCCATCAGTGAGTCGATGCCGGGACAGTCATTGAGTGGCTACACCTTC
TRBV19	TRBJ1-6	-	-	CASSTLGVNSPLHF	TGTGCCAGTAGTACTTTAGGGGTTAATTCACCCCTCCACTTT
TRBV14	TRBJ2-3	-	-	CASSYGTGTSTDTQYF	TGTGCCAGCAGCTATGGGACTGGGACTAGCACAGATACGCAGTATTTT
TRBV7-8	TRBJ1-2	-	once	CASSLVAGNYGYTF	TGTGCCAGCAGCTTAGTGGCAGGCAACTATGGCTACACCTTC
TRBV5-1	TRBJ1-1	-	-	CASSQDRNTEAFF	TGCGCCAGCAGCCAGGACAGGAACACTGAAGCTTTCTTT
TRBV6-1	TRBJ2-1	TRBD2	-	CASTKAGGQVNNEQFF	TGTGCCAGCACTAAAGCGGGGGGGCAGGTGAACAATGAGCAGTTCTTC
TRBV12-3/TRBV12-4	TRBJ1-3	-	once	CASSLRANTIYF	TGTGCCAGCAGTTTGAGGGCAAACACCATATATTTT
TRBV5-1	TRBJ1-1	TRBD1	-	CASSIGTGTRTEAFF	TGCGCCAGCAGCATAGGGACAGGAACAAGGACTGAAGCTTTCTTT
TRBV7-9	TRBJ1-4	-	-	CASSFRDREKLFF	TGTGCCAGCAGCTTCAGGGATAGGGAAAAACTGTTTTTT
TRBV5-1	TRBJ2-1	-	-	CASSLVGGVGYNEQFF	TGCGCCAGCAGCTTGGTCGGCGGGGTGGGATACAATGAGCAGTTCTTC
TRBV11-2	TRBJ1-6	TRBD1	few	CASSLAGTGSNSPLHF	TGTGCCAGCAGCTTAGCAGGGACAGGGAGTAATTCACCCCTCCACTTT
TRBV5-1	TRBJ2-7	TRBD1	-	CASSLLGTGGLQQYF	TGCGCCAGCAGCTTGCTCGGGACAGGGGGACTGCAGCAGTACTTC
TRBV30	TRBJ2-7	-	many	CAWSVLSTTGEQYF	TGTGCCTGGAGTGTACTCAGTACGACGGGCGAGCAGTACTTC
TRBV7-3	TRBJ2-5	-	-	CASSPRRGNQETQYF	TGTGCCAGCAGCCCCCGCCGGGGGAACCAAGAGACCCAGTACTTC
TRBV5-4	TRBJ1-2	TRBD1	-	CASSGGQTNYGYTF	TGTGCCAGCAGCGGGGGACAGACTAACTATGGCTACACCTTC
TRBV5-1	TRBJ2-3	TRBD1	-	CASSLDRAPTDTQYF	TGCGCCAGCAGCCTTGACAGGGCACCCACAGATACGCAGTATTTT
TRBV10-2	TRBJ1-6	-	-	CASSERDSPLHF	TGCGCCAGCAGTGAGCGTGATTCACCCCTCCACTTT
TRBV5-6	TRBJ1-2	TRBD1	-	CASSAGQGYGGYTF	TGTGCCAGCAGCGCGGGACAGGGGTACGGTGGCTACACCTTC
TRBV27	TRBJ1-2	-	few	CASRDTGLAGYTF	TGTGCCAGCAGAGATACCGGACTGGCTGGCTACACCTTC
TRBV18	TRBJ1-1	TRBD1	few	CASSIGQGAAEAFF	TGTGCCAGCTCAATCGGACAGGGGGCCGCTGAAGCTTTCTTT
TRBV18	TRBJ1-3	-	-	CASSENTGNTIYF	TGTGCCAGCTCCGAGAATACGGGAAACACCATATATTTT
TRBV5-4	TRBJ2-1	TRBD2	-	CASSLGGTSGINEQFF	TGTGCCAGCAGCTTGGGAGGGACTAGCGGGATCAATGAGCAGTTCTTC
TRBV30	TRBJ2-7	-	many	CAWSVGRGHYEQYF	TGTGCCTGGAGTGTTGGGCGGGGGCACTACGAGCAGTACTTC
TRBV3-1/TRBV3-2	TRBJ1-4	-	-	CASSQGLQGEKLFF	TGTGCCAGCAGCCAAGGGTTACAGGGCGAAAAACTGTTTTTT
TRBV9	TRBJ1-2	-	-	CASSVEAGPNYGYTF	TGTGCCAGCAGCGTAGAAGCAGGGCCTAACTATGGCTACACCTTC
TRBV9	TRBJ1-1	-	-	CASSVEPRGTEAFF	TGTGCCAGCAGCGTAGAGCCCAGGGGCACTGAAGCTTTCTTT
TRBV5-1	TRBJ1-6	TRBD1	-	CASSLKGAGGNSPLHF	TGCGCCAGCAGCTTGAAAGGGGCAGGGGGAAATTCACCCCTCCACTTT
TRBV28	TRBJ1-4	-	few	CASSEGAIGANEKLFF	TGTGCCAGCTCTGAAGGGGCAATCGGCGCTAATGAAAAACTGTTTTTT
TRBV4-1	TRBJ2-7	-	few	CASSQSFGGGGYEQYF	TGCGCCAGCAGCCAGTCTTTTGGCGGGGGCGGCTACGAGCAGTACTTC
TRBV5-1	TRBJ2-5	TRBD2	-	CASSLGTRLMETQYF	TGCGCCAGCAGCTTGGGGACTAGGCTGATGGAGACCCAGTACTTC
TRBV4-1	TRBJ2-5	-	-	CASSQDPNQETQYF	TGCGCCAGCAGCCAAGATCCTAACCAAGAGACCCAGTACTTC
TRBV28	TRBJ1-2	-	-	CASRRTTGTFDGYTF	TGTGCCAGCAGGCGCACAACAGGAACTTTCGATGGCTACACCTTC
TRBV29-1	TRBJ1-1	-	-	CSAGRGNTEAFF	TGCAGCGCAGGGCGGGGGAACACTGAAGCTTTCTTT
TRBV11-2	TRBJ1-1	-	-	CASSAHMNTEAFF	TGTGCCAGCAGCGCACATATGAACACTGAAGCTTTCTTT
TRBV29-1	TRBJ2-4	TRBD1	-	CSVEGQGINIQYF	TGCAGCGTTGAGGGACAGGGTATAAACATTCAGTACTTC
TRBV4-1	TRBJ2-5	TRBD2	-	CASSQYGLVWETQYF	TGCGCCAGCAGCCAATACGGACTAGTCTGGGAGACCCAGTACTTC
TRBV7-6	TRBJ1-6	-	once	CASSLVEVNSPLHF	TGTGCCAGCAGCTTAGTGGAGGTGAATTCACCCCTCCACTTT
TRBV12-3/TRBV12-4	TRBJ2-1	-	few	CASSLGQYNEQFF	TGTGCCAGCAGTTTAGGGCAGTACAATGAGCAGTTCTTC